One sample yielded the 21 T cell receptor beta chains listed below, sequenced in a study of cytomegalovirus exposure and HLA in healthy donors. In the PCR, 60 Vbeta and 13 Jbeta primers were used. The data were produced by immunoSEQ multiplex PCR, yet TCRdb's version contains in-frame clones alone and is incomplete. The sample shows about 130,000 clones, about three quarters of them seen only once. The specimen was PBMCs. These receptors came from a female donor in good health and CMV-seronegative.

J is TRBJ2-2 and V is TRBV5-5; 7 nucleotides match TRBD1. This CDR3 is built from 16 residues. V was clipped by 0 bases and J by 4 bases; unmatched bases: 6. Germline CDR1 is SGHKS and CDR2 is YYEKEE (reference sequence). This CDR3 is CASSLVGGEFTGELFF. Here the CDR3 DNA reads TGTGCCAGCAGCTTGGTAGGGGGCGAATTCACCGGGGAGCTGTTTTTT.

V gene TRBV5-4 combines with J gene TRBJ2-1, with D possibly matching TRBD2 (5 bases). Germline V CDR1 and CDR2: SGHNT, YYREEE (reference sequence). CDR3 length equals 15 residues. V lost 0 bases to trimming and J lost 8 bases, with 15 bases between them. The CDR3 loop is CASSLDPGKVYEQFF. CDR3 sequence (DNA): TGTGCCAGCAGCTTGGACCCCGGGAAAGTCTATGAGCAGTTCTTC.

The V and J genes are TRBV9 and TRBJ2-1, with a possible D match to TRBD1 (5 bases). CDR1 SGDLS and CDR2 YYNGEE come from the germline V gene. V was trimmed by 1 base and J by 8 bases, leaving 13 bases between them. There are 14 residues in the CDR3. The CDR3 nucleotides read TGTGCCAGCAGCGTATCAGGGCCCGACTATGAGCAGTTCTTC. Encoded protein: CASSVSGPDYEQFF.

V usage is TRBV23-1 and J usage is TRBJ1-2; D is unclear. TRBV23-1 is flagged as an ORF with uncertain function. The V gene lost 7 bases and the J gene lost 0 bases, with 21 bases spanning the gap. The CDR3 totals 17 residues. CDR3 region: CASNHGHLKRPNYGYTF. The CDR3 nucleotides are TGCGCCAGCAATCACGGTCACTTAAAGAGGCCTAACTATGGCTACACCTTC.

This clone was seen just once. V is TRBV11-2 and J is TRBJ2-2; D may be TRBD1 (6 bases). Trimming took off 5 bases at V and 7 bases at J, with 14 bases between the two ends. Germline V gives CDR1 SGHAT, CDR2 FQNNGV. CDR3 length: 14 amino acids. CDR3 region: CASSARRGIGELFF. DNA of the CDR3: TGTGCCAGCAGCGCCCGCAGGGGAATCGGGGAGCTGTTTTTT.

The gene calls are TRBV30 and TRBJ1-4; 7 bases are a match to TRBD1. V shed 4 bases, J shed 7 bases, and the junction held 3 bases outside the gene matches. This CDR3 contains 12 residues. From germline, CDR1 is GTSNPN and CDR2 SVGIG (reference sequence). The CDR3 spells CAWNRGSEKLFF. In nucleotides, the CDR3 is TGTGCCTGGAACAGGGGAAGTGAAAAACTGTTTTTT.

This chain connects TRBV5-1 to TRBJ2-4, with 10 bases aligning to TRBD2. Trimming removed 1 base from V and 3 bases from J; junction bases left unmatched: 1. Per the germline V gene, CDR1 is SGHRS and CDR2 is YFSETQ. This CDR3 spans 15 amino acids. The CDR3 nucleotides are TGCGCCAGCAGCTTGACTAGCGGGAACAAAAACATTCAGTACTTC. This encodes CASSLTSGNKNIQYF.

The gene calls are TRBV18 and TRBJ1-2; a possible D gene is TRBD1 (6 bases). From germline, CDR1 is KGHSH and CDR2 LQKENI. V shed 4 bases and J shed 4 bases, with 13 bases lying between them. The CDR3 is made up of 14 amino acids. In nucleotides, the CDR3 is TGTGCCAGCTCACTACAGGGTTTGGTCTATGGCTACACCTTC. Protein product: CASSLQGLVYGYTF. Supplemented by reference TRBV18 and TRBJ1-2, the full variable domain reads NAGVMQNPRHLVRRRGQEARLRCSPMKGHSHVYWYRQLPEEGLKFMVYLQKENIIDESGMPKERFSAEFPKEGPSILRIQQVVRGDSAAYFCASSLQGLVYGYTFGSGTRLTVV.

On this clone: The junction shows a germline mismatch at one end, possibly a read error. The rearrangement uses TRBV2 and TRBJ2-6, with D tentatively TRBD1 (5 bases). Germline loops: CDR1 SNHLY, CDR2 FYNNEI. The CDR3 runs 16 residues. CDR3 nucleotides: TGTGCCAGCAGTGCGCCAGGGATCCCTGGGGCCAACGGCCTGACTTTC. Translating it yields CASSAPGIPGANGLTF.

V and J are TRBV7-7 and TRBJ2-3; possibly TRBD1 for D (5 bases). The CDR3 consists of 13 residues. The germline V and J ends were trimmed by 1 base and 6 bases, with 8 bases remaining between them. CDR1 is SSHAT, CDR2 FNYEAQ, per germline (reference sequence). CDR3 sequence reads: CASSLDRMDTQYF. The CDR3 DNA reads TGTGCCAGCAGCTTAGACAGGATGGATACGCAGTATTTT.

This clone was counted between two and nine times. This chain's CDR3 is CASSWTGPGYTF. The DNA for the CDR3 is TGTGCCAGCAGCTGGACAGGGCCTGGCTACACCTTC. This chain uses TRBV5-5 with TRBJ1-2; 8 bases are a match to TRBD1. The V segment lost 3 bases and the J segment 7 bases; nucleotides outside the gene matches: 2. Germline V gene data show CDR1 as SGHKS and CDR2 as YYEKEE (reference sequence). The CDR3 loop spans 12 amino acids.

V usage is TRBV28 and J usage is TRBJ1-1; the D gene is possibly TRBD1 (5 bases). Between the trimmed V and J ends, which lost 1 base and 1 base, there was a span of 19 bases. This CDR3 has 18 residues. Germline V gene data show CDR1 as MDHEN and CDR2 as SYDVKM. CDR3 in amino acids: CASSLYGGTGYQNTEAFF. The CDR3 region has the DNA TGTGCCAGCAGTTTATACGGGGGAACAGGTTACCAGAACACTGAAGCTTTCTTT.

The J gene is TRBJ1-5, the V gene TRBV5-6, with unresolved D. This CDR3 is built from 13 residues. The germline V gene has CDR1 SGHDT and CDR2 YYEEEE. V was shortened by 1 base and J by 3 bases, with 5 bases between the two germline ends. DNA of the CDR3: TGTGCCAGCAGCTTGCAGGACAATCAGCCCCAGCATTTT. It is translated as CASSLQDNQPQHF. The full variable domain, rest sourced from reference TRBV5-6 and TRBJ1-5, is DAGVTQSPTHLIKTRGQQVTLRCSPKSGHDTVSWYQQALGQGPQFIFQYYEEEERQRGNFPDRFSGHQFPNYSSELNVNALLLGDSALYLCASSLQDNQPQHFGDGTRLSIL.

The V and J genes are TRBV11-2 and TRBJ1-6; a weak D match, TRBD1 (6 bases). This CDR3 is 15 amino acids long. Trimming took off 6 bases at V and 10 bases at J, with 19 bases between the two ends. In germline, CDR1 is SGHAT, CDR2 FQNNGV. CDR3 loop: CASRTGQTPGSPLHF. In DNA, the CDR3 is TGTGCCAGCAGGACAGGACAGACACCTGGCTCACCCCTCCACTTT.

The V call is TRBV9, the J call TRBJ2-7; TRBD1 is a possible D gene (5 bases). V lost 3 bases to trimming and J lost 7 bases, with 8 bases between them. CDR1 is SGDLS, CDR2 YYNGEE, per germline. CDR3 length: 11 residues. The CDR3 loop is CASSDPGEQYF. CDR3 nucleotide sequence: TGTGCCAGCAGCGACCCAGGGGAGCAGTACTTC.

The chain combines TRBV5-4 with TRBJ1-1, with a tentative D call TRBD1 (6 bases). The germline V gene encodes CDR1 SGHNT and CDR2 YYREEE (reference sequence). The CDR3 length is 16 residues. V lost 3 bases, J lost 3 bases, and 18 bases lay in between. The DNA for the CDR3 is TGTGCCAGCAGCTCGGGGGCGGGGGCGCTGGACACTGAAGCTTTCTTT. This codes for CASSSGAGALDTEAFF.

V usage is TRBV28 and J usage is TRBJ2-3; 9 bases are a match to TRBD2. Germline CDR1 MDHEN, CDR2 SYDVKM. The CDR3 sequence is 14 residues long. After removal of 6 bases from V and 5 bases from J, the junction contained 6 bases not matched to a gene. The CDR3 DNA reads TGTGCCAGCAGGGATCGCGGGAGGGTAGATACGCAGTATTTT. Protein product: CASRDRGRVDTQYF.

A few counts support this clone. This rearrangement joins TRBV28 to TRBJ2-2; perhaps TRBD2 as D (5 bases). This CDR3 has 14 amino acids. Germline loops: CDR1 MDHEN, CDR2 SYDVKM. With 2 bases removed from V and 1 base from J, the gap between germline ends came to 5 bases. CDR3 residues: CASSLAGNTGELFF. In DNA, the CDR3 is TGTGCCAGCAGTTTAGCGGGGAACACCGGGGAGCTGTTTTTT.

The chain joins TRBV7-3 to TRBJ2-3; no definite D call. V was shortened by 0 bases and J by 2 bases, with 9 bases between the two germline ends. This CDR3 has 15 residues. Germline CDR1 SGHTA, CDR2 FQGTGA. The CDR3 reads CASSLTRGATDTQYF. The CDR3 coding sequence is TGTGCCAGCAGCTTAACGCGCGGAGCCACAGATACGCAGTATTTT.

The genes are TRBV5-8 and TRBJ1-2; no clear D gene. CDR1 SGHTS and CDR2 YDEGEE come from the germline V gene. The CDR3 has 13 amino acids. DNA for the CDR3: TGTGCTAGTAGAGGCACTTCTAACTATGGCTACACCTTC. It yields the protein CASRGTSNYGYTF.

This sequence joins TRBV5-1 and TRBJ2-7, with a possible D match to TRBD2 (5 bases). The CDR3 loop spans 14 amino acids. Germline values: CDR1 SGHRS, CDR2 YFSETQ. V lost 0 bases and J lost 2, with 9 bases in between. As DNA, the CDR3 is TGCGCCAGCAGCTTGGATCCCGGGACCTACGAGCAGTACTTC. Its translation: CASSLDPGTYEQYF.